This entry describes one T cell receptor (beta chain). Its antigen remains unidentified. This record belongs to a study of OX40 agonist ivuxolimab in advanced cancers. Study summary: As their treatment, patients were administered ivuxolimab, an agonistic anti-OX40 (CD134) antibody. Recorded diagnoses for dose-escalation patients were hepatocellular carcinoma, melanoma, renal cell or head and neck cancer.

Findings and limits, study-wide: CD8+ T cells (on average) carried more expanded clones than CD4+ T cells.

CDR1 is LNHDA, CDR2 SQIVND, per germline (reference sequence). With V trimmed by 7 bases and J by 0 bases, 6 bases remained unmatched. CDR3 length equals 14 residues. Assay used: immunoSEQ multiplex PCR; TCRdb lists only in-frame clones, some missing. The sample shows 69,000 or so clones, about 85% of them seen only once. The V call is TRBV19, the J call TRBJ2-7; 7 nucleotides agree with TRBD1. The TCR comes from an adult with an advanced solid tumor such as melanoma, head and neck, liver or kidney cancer. The input for sequencing was CD4+ or CD8+ T cells sorted from blood, taken in a trial of the OX40 agonist ivuxolimab. CDR3 coding DNA: TGTGCCAGTAACCCCGGGACAGCCTCCTACGAGCAGTACTTC. It encodes CASNPGTASYEQYF.